The clone carrying this TCR beta chain was seen more than once but under ten times. These data belong to a study of naive and memory T cell subsets. V dropped 1 base and J dropped 6 bases, with 8 bases sitting between them. The CDR3 extends over 13 amino acids. CDR1 SGHAT and CDR2 FQNNGV come from the germline V gene. The beta constant-region primer was an equimolar mix of two oligonucleotides covering TRBC1 and TRBC2. TCRdb passed the UMI-ligation and nested PCR reads through MiXCR, listing each CDR3 protein once. The sample has roughly 140,000 distinct CDR3 sequences, 17% seen once. This clonotype was obtained from a human donor in good health. Sequenced sample: naive CD4+ T cells from blood. The V call is TRBV11-2, the J call TRBJ2-3; no firm D call. The CDR3 here is CASSLGAYDTQYF. The CDR3, as DNA: TGTGCCAGCAGCTTAGGGGCGTATGATACGCAGTATTTT.